What follows are 21 T cell receptor beta chains derived from one specimen sequenced in a study of T cell responses to AZD1222 COVID-19 vaccine. Assay used: immunoSEQ multiplex PCR; TCRdb lists only in-frame clones, some missing. The sample records roughly 150,000 clones, roughly nine tenths being singletons. The input for sequencing was peripheral blood, taken on day 0 of AZD1222 vaccination. The receptor set was obtained from an adult in good health.

The gene calls are TRBV11-2 and TRBJ2-1; 7 bases are shared with TRBD2. The germline CDR1 and CDR2 sequences are SGHAT and FQNNGV. The ends lost 4 bases at V and 9 bases at J; junction bases unmatched: 18. This CDR3 is 17 amino acids long. CDR3: CASSSSAGSRGGGEQFF. CDR3 bases: TGTGCCAGCAGCTCCTCTGCGGGCTCTCGCGGGGGAGGTGAGCAGTTCTTC. Variable domain in full (rest from reference TRBV11-2 and TRBJ2-1): EAGVAQSPRYKIIEKRQSVAFWCNPISGHATLYWYQQILGQGPKLLIQFQNNGVVDDSQLPKDRFSAERLKGVDSTLKIQPAKLEDSAVYLCASSSSAGSRGGGEQFFGPGTRLTVL.

The gene calls are TRBV19 and TRBJ1-5; maybe TRBD1 (6 bases). V was pared by 1 base and J by 4 bases, with 11 bases between. The CDR3 is 15 amino acids. CDR1 is LNHDA, CDR2 SQIVND, per germline (reference sequence). Written as DNA, the CDR3 is TGTGCCAGTAGTATAGTGGGCAGGGGAAATCAGCCCCAGCATTTT. It translates to CASSIVGRGNQPQHF.

V is TRBV6-1 and J is TRBJ1-5; no reliable D call. The CDR3 has 15 residues. The germline CDR1 and CDR2 sequences are MNHNS and SASEGT. V dropped 2 bases and J dropped 0 bases, with 8 bases sitting between them. The CDR3 loop is CASSEQQYSNQPQHF. The CDR3 nucleotides read TGTGCCAGCAGTGAACAACAATATAGCAATCAGCCCCAGCATTTT.

The sample holds one count of this clone. The chain is built from TRBV5-1 and TRBJ1-5, with 8 bases lining up with TRBD1. V was clipped by 1 base and J by 5 bases; unmatched bases: 11. Germline-derived CDR1 and CDR2 are SGHRS and YFSETQ. The CDR3 covers 17 residues. The CDR3 nucleotides read TGCGCCAGCAGCTTGAGGGCCAGGGGGCTAAGTGATCAGCCCCAGCATTTT. Amino acid sequence: CASSLRARGLSDQPQHF.

This chain uses TRBV12-3 or TRBV12-4 with TRBJ1-1; D gene ambiguous. The CDR3 is made up of 13 amino acids. Trimming left V 6 bases short and J 1 base short, with 9 bases between. CDR3 residues: CASRRPENTEAFF. The CDR3 DNA follows: TGTGCCAGCAGACGACCGGAGAACACTGAAGCTTTCTTT.

This sequence joins TRBV20-1 and TRBJ2-1; D remains ambiguous. The CDR3 consists of 14 residues. V was trimmed by 3 bases and J by 10 bases, leaving 19 bases between them. Germline V lookup: CDR1 DFQATT, CDR2 SNEGSKA (reference sequence). Here the CDR3 reads CSASPVGPKGEQFF. The DNA of the CDR3 is TGCAGTGCTAGTCCGGTCGGCCCCAAAGGAGAGCAGTTCTTC.

The rearrangement uses TRBV30 and TRBJ1-2, with no clear D. Germline V gene data show CDR1 as GTSNPN and CDR2 as SVGIG (reference sequence). V gave up 3 bases and J gave up 2 bases, with 13 bases separating them. The CDR3 covers 14 residues. The CDR3 sequence is CAWRDGRLNYGYTF. The CDR3 coding sequence is TGTGCCTGGAGGGACGGCAGACTAAACTATGGCTACACCTTC.

This clone was found once. The chain has TRBV28 and TRBJ1-5, with TRBD1 as a possible D gene (5 bases). V was trimmed by 7 bases and J by 7 bases, leaving 20 bases between them. CDR3 size: 15 residues. The V gene's germline CDR1 is MDHEN and CDR2 SYDVKM. The CDR3, as DNA: TGTGCCAGCACCCCGCAGGGTCCCCGTGGACAGCCCCAGCATTTT. It translates to CASTPQGPRGQPQHF.

This chain connects TRBV6-2 or TRBV6-3 to TRBJ2-2, with D maybe TRBD1 (6 bases). In germline, CDR1 is MNHEY, CDR2 SVGEGT. The ends were cut back, 2 bases at V and 2 bases at J, with 9 bases in the middle. This CDR3 contains 15 residues. The CDR3 protein is CASSYSRGNTGELFF. CDR3 DNA sequence: TGTGCCAGCAGTTACAGCAGGGGTAACACCGGGGAGCTGTTTTTT.

This clone was counted a single time. The rearrangement links TRBV3-1 (or the pseudogene TRBV3-2) to TRBJ1-5; the D is unclear. With 3 bases removed from V and 3 bases from J, the gap between germline ends came to 3 bases. Per germline, CDR1 LGHDT and CDR2 YNNKEL (reference sequence). This CDR3 has 12 amino acids. The CDR3 DNA reads TGTGCCAGCAGCCAGGTCAATCAGCCCCAGCATTTT. As protein: CASSQVNQPQHF.

This chain uses TRBV29-1 with TRBJ2-3; 8 bases are a match to TRBD2. With 6 bases clipped from V and 5 bases from J, the junction kept 7 bases outside the gene matches. Per germline, CDR1 SQVTM and CDR2 ANQGSEA. The CDR3 extends over 13 amino acids. Here the CDR3 reads CSVRAGVRDTQYF. The CDR3 nucleotides read TGCAGCGTCCGAGCGGGAGTTAGAGATACGCAGTATTTT.

The chain joins TRBV11-2 to TRBJ1-2; D perhaps matches TRBD1 (6 bases). The V end was cut by 6 bases, the J end by 6 bases, with 17 bases between. Germline assignment: CDR1 SGHAT and CDR2 FQNNGV. The CDR3 extends over 14 amino acids. This CDR3 is CASSFSGALDGYTF. The CDR3 bases are TGTGCCAGCAGTTTTTCGGGGGCGTTGGATGGCTACACCTTC.

The chain couples TRBV12-3 or TRBV12-4 to TRBJ2-4; TRBD1 is a possible D gene (6 bases). The CDR3 is made up of 12 amino acids. Trimming took off 5 bases at V and 9 bases at J, with 11 bases between the two ends. The CDR3 DNA is TGTGCCAGCAGTGCCCAGGGGACCATTCAGTACTTC. Residues: CASSAQGTIQYF.

The rearrangement uses TRBV4-1 and TRBJ2-7; 8 bases match TRBD1. Germline values: CDR1 MGHRA, CDR2 YSYEKL. Losses at the gene ends were 5 bases for V and 2 bases for J; bases not matched to a gene: 5. This CDR3 is 14 amino acids long. CDR3 DNA sequence: TGCGCCAGCAGCTACACAGGGGGGCCCTACGAGCAGTACTTC. Amino acids: CASSYTGGPYEQYF.

The CDR3 spells CASSGVGGKNTEAFF. The CDR3 nucleotides are TGTGCCAGCAGCGGAGTAGGCGGCAAAAACACTGAAGCTTTCTTT. The V gene is TRBV7-6, the J gene TRBJ1-1; D ambiguous. The V gene lost 5 bases and the J gene lost 2 bases, with 15 bases spanning the gap. In germline, CDR1 is SGHVS, CDR2 FNYEAQ. This CDR3 is 15 amino acids long.

The chain is built from TRBV20-1 and TRBJ2-1, with D perhaps being TRBD1 or TRBD2 (5 bases each). Germline V gene sequence: CDR1 DFQATT, CDR2 SNEGSKA (reference sequence). The germline V and J ends were trimmed by 3 bases and 9 bases, with 12 bases remaining between them. The CDR3 runs 12 residues. The CDR3 protein is CSASVGDGEQFF. The DNA for the CDR3 is TGCAGTGCTAGTGTCGGGGACGGTGAGCAGTTCTTC.

The chain is built from TRBV7-2 and TRBJ2-7; 7 bases line up with TRBD1. The CDR3 runs to 14 residues. Germline V gene sequence: CDR1 SGHTA, CDR2 FQGNSA. V trimming: 1 base; J trimming: 3 bases; junction bases outside the gene matches: 3. CDR3 sequence reads: CASSLGDRDYEQYF. CDR3 nucleotides: TGTGCCAGCAGCTTAGGAGACAGGGACTACGAGCAGTACTTC.

The chain employs TRBV10-3 and TRBJ1-5; tentatively, D is TRBD1 (5 bases). The CDR3 spans 13 residues. Germline V lookup: CDR1 ENHRY, CDR2 SYGVKD. The ends were cut back, 4 bases at V and 5 bases at J, with 9 bases in the middle. The CDR3 region has the DNA TGTGCCATCAGTGTGGGGGTGGATCAGCCCCAGCATTTT. This sequence encodes CAISVGVDQPQHF.

The rearrangement uses TRBV30 and TRBJ1-1; 8 nucleotides align to TRBD1. Germline V gene lookup returns CDR1 GTSNPN and CDR2 SVGIG (reference sequence). The CDR3 consists of 12 residues. V dropped 8 bases and J dropped 2; count of bases not matched to a gene: 4. In DNA form, the CDR3 reads TGTGCCGGACAGGGAATTAACACTGAAGCTTTCTTT. Translation: CAGQGINTEAFF.

This chain connects TRBV6-5 to TRBJ2-3; D possibly corresponds to TRBD1 (6 bases). From germline, CDR1 is MNHEY and CDR2 SVGAGI. The V gene lost 6 bases and the J gene lost 2 bases, with 9 bases spanning the gap. CDR3 length equals 13 residues. The CDR3 is CASRQGPTDTQYF. For the CDR3, the DNA is TGTGCCAGCAGACAGGGACCCACAGATACGCAGTATTTT.

CDR3 DNA sequence: TGTGCCAGCAGCTTAGGTCTCAGGGGTCTGAACACTGAAGCTTTCTTT. It codes for CASSLGLRGLNTEAFF. The V gene is TRBV11-2, the J gene TRBJ1-1, with D tentatively TRBD1 (6 bases). CDR3 length: 16 residues. The germline CDR1 and CDR2 sequences are SGHAT and FQNNGV. V lost 1 base to trimming and J lost 0 bases, with 12 bases between them.